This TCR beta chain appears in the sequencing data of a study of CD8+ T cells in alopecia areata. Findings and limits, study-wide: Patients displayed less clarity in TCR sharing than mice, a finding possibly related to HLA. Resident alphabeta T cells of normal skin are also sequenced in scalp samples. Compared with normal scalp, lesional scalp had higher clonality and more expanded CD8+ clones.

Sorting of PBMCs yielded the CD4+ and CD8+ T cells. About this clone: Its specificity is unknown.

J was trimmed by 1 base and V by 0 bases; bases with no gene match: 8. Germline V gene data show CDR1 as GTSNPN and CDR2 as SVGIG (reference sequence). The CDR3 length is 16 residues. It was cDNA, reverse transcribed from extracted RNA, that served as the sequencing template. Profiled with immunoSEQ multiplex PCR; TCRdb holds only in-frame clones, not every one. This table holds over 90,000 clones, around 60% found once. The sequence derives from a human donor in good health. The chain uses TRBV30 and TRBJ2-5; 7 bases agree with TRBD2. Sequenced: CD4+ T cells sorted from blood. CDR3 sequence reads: CAWSVRASGLQETQYF. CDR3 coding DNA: TGTGCCTGGAGTGTACGGGCTAGCGGACTCCAAGAGACCCAGTACTTC.